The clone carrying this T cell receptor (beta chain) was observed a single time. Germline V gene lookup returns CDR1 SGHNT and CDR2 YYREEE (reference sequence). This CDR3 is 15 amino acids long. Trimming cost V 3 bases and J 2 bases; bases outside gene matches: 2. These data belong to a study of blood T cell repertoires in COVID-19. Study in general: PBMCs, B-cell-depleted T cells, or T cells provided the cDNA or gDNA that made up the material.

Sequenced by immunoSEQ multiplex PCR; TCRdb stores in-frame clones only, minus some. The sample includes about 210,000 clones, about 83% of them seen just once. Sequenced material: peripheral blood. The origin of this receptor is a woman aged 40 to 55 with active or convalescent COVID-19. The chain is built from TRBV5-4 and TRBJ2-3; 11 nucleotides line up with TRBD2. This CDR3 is CASSSGLADTDTQYF. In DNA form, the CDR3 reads TGTGCCAGCAGCTCGGGACTAGCGGACACAGATACGCAGTATTTT.